The rows below give T cell receptor beta chains drawn from one sample of a study of shared clonotypes between healthy human individuals. The protocol was immunoSEQ multiplex PCR, while the TCRdb copy is restricted to in-frame clones and leaves out a portion. The table records hundreds of thousands of clones, roughly 96% of them present only once. The sequencing input was naive CD8+ T cells sorted from blood. The receptors derive from a woman under 40 in good health. The CDR3 runs from the conserved cysteine through the conserved F or W. The D gene is left open where the match is weak. The size field is filled for only some rows; it gives once, few, many or a size class.

clone_size	v_call	d_call	j_call	cdr3_nt	cdr3_aa
NA	TRBV25-1	NA	TRBJ1-3	TGTGCCAGCAGGGCGGGTTCCTCGGGGGACACCATATATTTT	CASRAGSSGDTIYF
NA	TRBV27	NA	TRBJ2-5	TGTGCCAGCAGCACCCTGGGCCCAGAGACCCAGTACTTC	CASSTLGPETQYF
NA	TRBV5-1	NA	TRBJ1-5	TGCGCCAGCAGCCCGGCAGGCTACAATCAGCCCCAGCATTTT	CASSPAGYNQPQHF
NA	TRBV28	NA	TRBJ2-7	TGTGCCAGCAGAGAGTTGGACTACGAGCAGTACTTC	CASRELDYEQYF
NA	TRBV28	NA	TRBJ1-5	TGTGCCAGCAGTTTTTTGGGCAATCAGCCCCAGCATTTT	CASSFLGNQPQHF
NA	TRBV7-9	TRBD2	TRBJ2-7	TGTGCCAGCACCGGGACTACGCGGGAGCAGTACTTC	CASTGTTREQYF
NA	TRBV27	NA	TRBJ2-7	TGTGCCAGCAGTTTCGAAACAGGCTACGAGCAGTACTTC	CASSFETGYEQYF
NA	TRBV4-1	NA	TRBJ1-4	TGCGCCAGCAGCCAAGAGTGGCCGGTTGGGTATGAAAAACTGTTTTTT	CASSQEWPVGYEKLFF
NA	TRBV9	NA	TRBJ2-7	TGTGCCAGCAGCGTAGACGGCGGGAAGCAGTACTTC	CASSVDGGKQYF
once	TRBV12-5	NA	TRBJ1-2	TGTGCTAGTGGTTTAGGGGGGAATTATGGCTACACCTTC	CASGLGGNYGYTF
NA	TRBV27	TRBD1	TRBJ2-1	TGTGCCAGCAGCACGGGCCCCGGACAGGGCTCCTACAATGAGCAGTTCTTC	CASSTGPGQGSYNEQFF
NA	TRBV2	NA	TRBJ2-4	TGTGCCAGCAGGGTAGGAGGACCTGGAGGCAACATTCAGTACTTC	CASRVGGPGGNIQYF
NA	TRBV27	NA	TRBJ1-4	TGTGCCAGCAGTTTAGAAGGGCCAACTAATGAAAAACTGTTTTTT	CASSLEGPTNEKLFF
NA	TRBV7-6	NA	TRBJ2-5	TGTGCCAGCAGCAAAGAGGGGGGGCAAGAGACCCAGTACTTC	CASSKEGGQETQYF
NA	TRBV5-6	NA	TRBJ2-7	TGTGCCAGCAGCTTGGTCAGGGATTATCCGTTCGAGCAGTACTTC	CASSLVRDYPFEQYF
NA	TRBV11-3	NA	TRBJ2-1	TGTGCCAGCAGCTTAGGCGGGATAGAGGGCTCGGATGAGCAGTTCTTC	CASSLGGIEGSDEQFF
NA	TRBV7-9	NA	TRBJ1-1	TGTGCCAGCAGCTTATCGGAGGGCACTGAAGCTTTCTTT	CASSLSEGTEAFF
NA	TRBV7-2	TRBD1	TRBJ1-5	TGTGCCAGCAGCCCCGGGACAGGGACCCATCAGCCCCAGCATTTT	CASSPGTGTHQPQHF
NA	TRBV28	NA	TRBJ2-7	TGTGCCAGCAGTATGTTGGGGGGCGAGTACGAGCAGTACTTC	CASSMLGGEYEQYF
NA	TRBV27	NA	TRBJ1-5	TGTGCCAGCAGCTCCTACGGAACCAAGGATCAGCCCCAGCATTTT	CASSSYGTKDQPQHF
NA	TRBV27	TRBD2	TRBJ2-1	TGTGCCAGCAGTTTATCGGGACTAGCGGGAGACTTTAATGAGCAGTTCTTC	CASSLSGLAGDFNEQFF
once	TRBV27	TRBD2	TRBJ2-5	TGTGCCAGCAGTTTACTAGCGGGAACGGAGACCCAGTACTTC	CASSLLAGTETQYF
NA	TRBV10-3	NA	TRBJ1-2	TGTGCCAGCGGGATGAACTATGGCTACACCTTC	CASGMNYGYTF
NA	TRBV19	NA	TRBJ2-1	TGTGCCAGTAGTATAGGGGTTGGGCAGTTCTTC	CASSIGVGQFF
NA	TRBV29-1	TRBD1	TRBJ2-2	TGCAGCGTAATTATATATACAGGGGGTACCGGGGAGCTGTTTTTT	CSVIIYTGGTGELFF
NA	TRBV21-1	NA	TRBJ2-1	TGTGCCAGCAGCTATCCAATCGGGACTAGCAAGTCAAGTGAGCAGTTCTTC	CASSYPIGTSKSSEQFF
NA	TRBV11-3	TRBD2	TRBJ2-1	TGTGCCAGCAGCTTAGATCGGGCTAGCGGGAGGCAGTTCTTC	CASSLDRASGRQFF
NA	TRBV4-1	NA	TRBJ1-4	TGCGCCAGCAGACCCGGGACGCTACATGAAGAACTGTTTTTT	CASRPGTLHEELFF
NA	TRBV7-9	TRBD2	TRBJ2-1	TGTGCCAGCAGCCTTGGACTAGCGGCCAACAATGAGCAGTTCTTC	CASSLGLAANNEQFF
NA	TRBV13	NA	TRBJ1-1	TGTGCCAGCAGCTTAGCTACTCCCGGGAGCACTGAAGCTTTCTTT	CASSLATPGSTEAFF
NA	TRBV20-1	NA	TRBJ2-7	TGCAGTGCTAGAGTAGTAAGCGAGCAGTACTTC	CSARVVSEQYF
NA	TRBV9	NA	TRBJ2-1	TGTGCCAGCAGCGCCGTAGTCGCCTCCTACAATGAGCAGTTCTTC	CASSAVVASYNEQFF
NA	TRBV19	NA	TRBJ1-5	TGTGCCAGTAGTATTGGTATTGGGGTTTCTCAGCCCCAGCATTTT	CASSIGIGVSQPQHF
NA	TRBV7-7	NA	TRBJ2-1	TGTGCCAGCAGCTTAGCGGGAGAAAATGAGCAGTTCTTC	CASSLAGENEQFF
NA	TRBV28	NA	TRBJ2-3	TGTGCCAGCAGAAGAGATCTTGAGCCAGATACGCAGTATTTT	CASRRDLEPDTQYF
NA	TRBV19	TRBD2	TRBJ2-1	TGTGCCAGTGCCAGTCTAGCGGAGAGCTCCTACAATGAGCAGTTCTTC	CASASLAESSYNEQFF
NA	TRBV27	NA	TRBJ2-1	TGTGCCAGCAGTCAAGGGGCGGGTGAGCAGTTCTTC	CASSQGAGEQFF
NA	TRBV29-1	NA	TRBJ1-1	TGCAGCGTTGTCAGGAACACTGAAGCTTTCTTT	CSVVRNTEAFF
NA	TRBV10-1	NA	TRBJ2-7	TGCGCCAGCAGTGAGGGGACTTTTAACTCCTACGAGCAGTACTTC	CASSEGTFNSYEQYF
NA	TRBV5-1	NA	TRBJ2-1	TGCGCCAGCAGCTCCTCAGGGGGGAACTACAATGAGCAGTTCTTC	CASSSSGGNYNEQFF
NA	TRBV6-5	NA	TRBJ1-1	TGTGCCAGCAGTTACAGGCAGCTCATGAACACTGAAGCTTTCTTT	CASSYRQLMNTEAFF
once	TRBV5-1	NA	TRBJ1-5	TGCGCCAGCAGCTTGGCAGAGAATCAGCCCCAGCATTTT	CASSLAENQPQHF
NA	TRBV19	NA	TRBJ1-2	TGTGCCAGTCACCCAGGAAGCTATGGCTACACCTTC	CASHPGSYGYTF
NA	TRBV30	TRBD1	TRBJ1-1	TGTGCCTGGATCCCCCACTTTGGGACAGGGAGCGCTGAAGCTTTCTTT	CAWIPHFGTGSAEAFF
NA	TRBV21-1	NA	TRBJ2-3	TGTGCCAGCAGCAAAGTAGACGATTGGGATACGCAGTATTTT	CASSKVDDWDTQYF
once	TRBV5-6	TRBD2	TRBJ2-1	TGTGCCAGCTTTTCTCAAGAGCTAGCGGGAGGGGAGCAGTTCTTC	CASFSQELAGGEQFF
NA	TRBV27	NA	TRBJ2-1	TGTGCCAGCAGCTCAGGAGGTTGGTCCTACAATGAGCAGTTCTTC	CASSSGGWSYNEQFF
NA	TRBV4-1	TRBD2	TRBJ2-5	TGCGCCAGCAGTCAACGGGCGGGAGATGGTCAAGAGACCCAGTACTTC	CASSQRAGDGQETQYF
NA	TRBV4-1	NA	TRBJ1-1	TGCGCCAGCAGCCAAGACTGGGGGAATCCGACTGAAGCTTTCTTT	CASSQDWGNPTEAFF
NA	TRBV19	NA	TRBJ2-3	TGTGCCAGTAGCCTCGACAAAGGTTTGGGAAGTCTGGACACAAACACAGATACGCAGTATTTT	CASSLDKGLGSLDTNTDTQYF
few	TRBV9	NA	TRBJ1-1	TGTGCCAGCAGCCCTGTGGGGAGGACTGAAGCTTTCTTT	CASSPVGRTEAFF
NA	TRBV5-5	NA	TRBJ2-7	TGTGCCAGTTTCGGCCACGAGCAGTACTTC	CASFGHEQYF
NA	TRBV18	TRBD1	TRBJ2-6	TGTGCCAGCTCACCGACAGGGGCCATGGCGTCTGGGGCCAACGTCCTGACTTTC	CASSPTGAMASGANVLTF
NA	TRBV14	TRBD1	TRBJ2-7	TGTGCCAGCAGCCAACCTATACAGGGGGCCATCTACGAGCAGTACTTC	CASSQPIQGAIYEQYF
NA	TRBV9	NA	TRBJ2-7	TGTGCCAGCAGCCTCGAAGCGACCCACTACGAGCAGTACTTC	CASSLEATHYEQYF